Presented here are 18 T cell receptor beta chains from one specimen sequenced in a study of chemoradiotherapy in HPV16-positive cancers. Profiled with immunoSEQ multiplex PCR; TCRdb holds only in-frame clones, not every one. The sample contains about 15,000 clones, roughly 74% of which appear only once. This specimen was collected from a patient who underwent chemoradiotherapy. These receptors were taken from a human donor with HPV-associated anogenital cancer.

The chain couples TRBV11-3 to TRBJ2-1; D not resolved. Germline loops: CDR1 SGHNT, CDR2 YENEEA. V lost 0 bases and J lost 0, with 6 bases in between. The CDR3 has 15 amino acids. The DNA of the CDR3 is TGTGCCAGCAGCTTAGATCACAGCTCCTACAATGAGCAGTTCTTC. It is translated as CASSLDHSSYNEQFF.

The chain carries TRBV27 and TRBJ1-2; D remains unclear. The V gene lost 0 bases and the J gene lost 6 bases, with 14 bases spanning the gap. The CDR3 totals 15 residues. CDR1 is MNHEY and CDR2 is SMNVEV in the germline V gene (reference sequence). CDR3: CASSLSLGIENGYTF. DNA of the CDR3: TGTGCCAGCAGTTTATCGTTGGGAATCGAGAATGGCTACACCTTC.

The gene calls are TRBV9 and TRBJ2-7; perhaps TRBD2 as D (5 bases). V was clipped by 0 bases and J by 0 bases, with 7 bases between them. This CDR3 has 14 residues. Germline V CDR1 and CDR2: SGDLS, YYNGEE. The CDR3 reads CASSVEGSSYEQYF. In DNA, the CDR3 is TGTGCCAGCAGCGTAGAAGGGAGCTCCTACGAGCAGTACTTC. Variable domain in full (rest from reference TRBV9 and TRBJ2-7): DSGVTQTPKHLITATGQRVTLRCSPRSGDLSVYWYQQSLDQGLQFLIQYYNGEERAKGNILERFSAQQFPDLHSELNLSSLELGDSALYFCASSVEGSSYEQYFGPGTRLTVT.

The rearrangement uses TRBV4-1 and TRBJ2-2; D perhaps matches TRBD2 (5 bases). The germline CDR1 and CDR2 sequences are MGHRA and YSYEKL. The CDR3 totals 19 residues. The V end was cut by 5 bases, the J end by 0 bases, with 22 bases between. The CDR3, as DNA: TGCGCCAGCAGCTTCAACCCAAAACGGGATTACGCGAACACCGGGGAGCTGTTTTTT. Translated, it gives CASSFNPKRDYANTGELFF.

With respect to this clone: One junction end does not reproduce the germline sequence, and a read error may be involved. CDR3 protein: CASSFGPLAGGF. The DNA of the CDR3 is TGTGCCAGCAGCTTTGGCCCACTAGCGGGGGGTTTT. This chain uses TRBV5-6 with TRBJ2-3; 12 bases line up with TRBD2. CDR3 length: 12 residues. Germline assignment: CDR1 SGHDT and CDR2 YYEEEE.

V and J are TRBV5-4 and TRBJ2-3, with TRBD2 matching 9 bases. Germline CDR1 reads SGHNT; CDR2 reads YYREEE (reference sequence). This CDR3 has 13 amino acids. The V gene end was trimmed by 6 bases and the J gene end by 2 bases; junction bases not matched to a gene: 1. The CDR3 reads CASIAGDTDTQYF. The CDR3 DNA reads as TGTGCCAGCATAGCGGGGGACACAGATACGCAGTATTTT.

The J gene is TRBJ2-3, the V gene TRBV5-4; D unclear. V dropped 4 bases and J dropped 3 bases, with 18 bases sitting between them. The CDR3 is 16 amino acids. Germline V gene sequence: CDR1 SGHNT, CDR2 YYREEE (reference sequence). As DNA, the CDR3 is TGTGCCAGCAGCGCCGGGCGAGTAGGATTTACAGATACGCAGTATTTT. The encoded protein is CASSAGRVGFTDTQYF. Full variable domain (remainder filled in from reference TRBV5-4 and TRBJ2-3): ETGVTQSPTHLIKTRGQQVTLRCSSQSGHNTVSWYQQALGQGPQFIFQYYREEENGRGNFPPRFSGLQFPNYSSELNVNALELDDSALYLCASSAGRVGFTDTQYFGPGTRLTVL.

The CDR3: CASSAMGVTEAFF. The DNA of the CDR3 is TGTGCCAGCAGTGCAATGGGGGTTACTGAAGCTTTCTTT. The gene calls are TRBV27 and TRBJ1-1; D is possibly TRBD1 (5 bases). The CDR3 contains 13 residues. Germline lookup yields CDR1 MNHEY and CDR2 SMNVEV (reference sequence). Deletions cut 5 bases from V and 5 bases from J, with 12 bases between.

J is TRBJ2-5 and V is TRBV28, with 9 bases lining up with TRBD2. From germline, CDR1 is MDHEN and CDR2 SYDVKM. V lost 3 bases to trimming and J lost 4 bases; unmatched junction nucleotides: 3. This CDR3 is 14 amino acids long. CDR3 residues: CASSFSGSVETQYF. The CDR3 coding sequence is TGTGCCAGCAGTTTTAGCGGGAGCGTAGAGACCCAGTACTTC.

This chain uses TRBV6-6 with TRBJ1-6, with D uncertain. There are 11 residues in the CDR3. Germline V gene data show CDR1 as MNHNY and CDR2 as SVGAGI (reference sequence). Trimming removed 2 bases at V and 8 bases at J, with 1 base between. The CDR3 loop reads CASSYDSPLHF. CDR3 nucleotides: TGTGCCAGCAGTTACGATTCACCCCTCCACTTT.

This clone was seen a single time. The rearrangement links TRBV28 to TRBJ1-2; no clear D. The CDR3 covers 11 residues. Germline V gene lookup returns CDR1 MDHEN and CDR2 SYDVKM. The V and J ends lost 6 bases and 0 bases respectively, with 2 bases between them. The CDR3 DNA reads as TGTGCCAGCAGGCCTAACTATGGCTACACCTTC. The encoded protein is CASRPNYGYTF.

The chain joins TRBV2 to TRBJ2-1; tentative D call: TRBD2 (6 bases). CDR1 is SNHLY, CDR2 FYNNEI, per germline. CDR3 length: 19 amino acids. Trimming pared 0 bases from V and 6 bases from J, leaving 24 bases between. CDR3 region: CASSEARLAGWAGINEQFF. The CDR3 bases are TGTGCCAGCAGTGAAGCGCGCCTAGCCGGGTGGGCGGGAATCAATGAGCAGTTCTTC.

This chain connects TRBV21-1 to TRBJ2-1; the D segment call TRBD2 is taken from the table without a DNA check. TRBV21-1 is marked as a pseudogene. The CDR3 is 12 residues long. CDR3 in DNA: TGTGCCAGCACTGATTTCGGGAGGGGGCAGTTCTTC. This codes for CASTDFGRGQFF.

The CDR3: CASSLGGPAFF. Written as DNA, the CDR3 is TGTGCCAGCAGCTTAGGGGGGCCCGCTTTCTTT. The J gene is TRBJ1-1, the V gene TRBV7-9; possibly TRBD1 for D (6 bases). Germline lookup yields CDR1 SEHNR and CDR2 FQNEAQ (reference sequence). V shed 1 base and J shed 11 bases, with 8 bases lying between them. This CDR3 comprises 11 residues.

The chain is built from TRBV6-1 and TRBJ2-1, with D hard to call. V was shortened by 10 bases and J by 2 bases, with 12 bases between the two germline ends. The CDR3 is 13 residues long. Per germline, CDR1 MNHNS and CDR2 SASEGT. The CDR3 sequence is CATRAQTYNEQFF. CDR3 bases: TGTGCCACCCGGGCCCAAACCTACAATGAGCAGTTCTTC.

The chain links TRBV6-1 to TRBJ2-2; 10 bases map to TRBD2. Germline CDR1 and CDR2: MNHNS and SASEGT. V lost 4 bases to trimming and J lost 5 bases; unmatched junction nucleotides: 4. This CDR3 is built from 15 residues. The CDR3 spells CASSALAGDTGELFF. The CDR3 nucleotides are TGTGCCAGCAGTGCCCTAGCGGGAGATACCGGGGAGCTGTTTTTT.

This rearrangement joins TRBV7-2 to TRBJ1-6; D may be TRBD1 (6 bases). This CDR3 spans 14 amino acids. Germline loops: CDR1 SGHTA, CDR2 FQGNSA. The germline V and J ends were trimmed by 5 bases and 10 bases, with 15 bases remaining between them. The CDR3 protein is CASSPGTFKSPLHF. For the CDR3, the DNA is TGTGCCAGCAGCCCAGGGACATTTAAGTCACCCCTCCACTTT.

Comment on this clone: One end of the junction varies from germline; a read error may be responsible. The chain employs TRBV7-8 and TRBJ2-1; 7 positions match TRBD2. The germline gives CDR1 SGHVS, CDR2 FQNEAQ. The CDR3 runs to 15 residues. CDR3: CASSLGASGGNEQFF. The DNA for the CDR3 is TGTGCCAGCAGTTTAGGGGCTAGCGGAGGCAATGAGCAGTTCTTC.